This T cell receptor (beta chain) is from a study of T cells in Graves' hyperthyroidism and ophthalmopathy. Overall study results and limits: The model identified upcoming ophthalmopathy a median roughly 6.5 months ahead of onset.

V was trimmed by 1 base and J by 8 bases, leaving 11 bases between them. The CDR3 runs 13 residues. Germline lookup yields CDR1 MDHEN and CDR2 SYDVKM. Amplification of TCR beta CDR3 regions used RNA as the template. Primed by the HTBI set, a first-round RT-PCR was run on the TCR CDR3. In TCRdb, the multiplex PCR reads were re-called with MiXCR into one record per CDR3 protein. The sample lists 550,000 to 700,000 distinct CDR3 sequences; about 15% were seen once. Ten or more counts support this clonotype. Its antigen is not known. Subjects with ophthalmopathy showed a Clinical Activity Score no lower than 3, a NOSPECS grade no lower than 4, and a duration shorter than 3 months.

The origin of this receptor is a woman aged 40 to 50 with Graves' ophthalmopathy. What was sequenced was blood. The chain employs TRBV28 and TRBJ1-2, with D possibly matching TRBD1 (6 bases). The CDR3 nucleotides read TGTGCCAGCAGTTTATCGGACAGCCGCGGCTACACCTTC. Amino acids: CASSLSDSRGYTF.